Each of the 32 T cell receptor beta chains below was sequenced from the same sample in a study of cytomegalovirus exposure and HLA in healthy donors. This PCR relied on a set of 60 Vbeta primers and 13 Jbeta primers. The repertoire was sequenced with immunoSEQ multiplex PCR; TCRdb's copy has only in-frame clones and lacks some. The profile shows about 190,000 clones, about 80% of them singletons. Sample: PBMCs. Every receptor here comes from a woman in her thirties or forties in good health and CMV-seronegative.

CDR3 coding DNA: TGTGCCAGCAGCTTCCAGGGGTTGATTAGAAACACCATATATTTT. It yields the protein CASSFQGLIRNTIYF. The chain has TRBV5-6 and TRBJ1-3; D might be TRBD1 (6 bases). Trimming took off 2 bases at V and 5 bases at J, with 14 bases between the two ends. The germline CDR1 and CDR2 sequences are SGHDT and YYEEEE. The CDR3 consists of 15 residues.

The chain joins TRBV30 to TRBJ2-2; 10 nucleotides align to TRBD2. Germline V CDR1 and CDR2: GTSNPN, SVGIG (reference sequence). The ends lost 2 bases at V and 5 bases at J; junction bases unmatched: 5. This CDR3 has 15 amino acids. CDR3 sequence: CAWSISGRVTGELFF. The CDR3 bases are TGTGCCTGGAGTATAAGCGGGAGGGTGACCGGGGAGCTGTTTTTT.

CDR3: CASSRDGSGEQYV. Written as DNA, the CDR3 is TGTGCCAGCAGCCGAGACGGTAGCGGCGAGCAGTACGTC. V gene TRBV7-2 combines with J gene TRBJ2-7; perhaps TRBD2 as D (6 bases). The length of the CDR3 is 13 residues. Trimming removed 5 bases from V and 6 bases from J, with 14 bases in between. Per germline, CDR1 SGHTA and CDR2 FQGNSA.

The rearrangement uses TRBV5-6 and TRBJ1-3; D unclear. V was shortened by 2 bases and J by 0 bases, with 15 bases between the two germline ends. CDR3 size: 17 residues. Germline V CDR1 and CDR2: SGHDT, YYEEEE. CDR3 bases: TGTGCCAGCAGCTTAGGACTGGGCTACCTCTCTGGAAACACCATATATTTT. This translates into CASSLGLGYLSGNTIYF. Full variable domain (rest looked up from reference TRBV5-6 and TRBJ1-3): DAGVTQSPTHLIKTRGQQVTLRCSPKSGHDTVSWYQQALGQGPQFIFQYYEEEERQRGNFPDRFSGHQFPNYSSELNVNALLLGDSALYLCASSLGLGYLSGNTIYFGEGSWLTVV.

DNA for the CDR3: TGTGCCAGCAGCTTGACAGGGCCCGACACTGAAGCTTTCTTT. Protein product: CASSLTGPDTEAFF. This chain uses TRBV7-2 with TRBJ1-1, with 7 positions matching TRBD1. V was clipped by 3 bases and J by 3 bases; unmatched bases: 4. CDR1 and CDR2 (germline): SGHTA, FQGNSA. The CDR3 has 14 residues. Complete variable domain (other parts from reference TRBV7-2 and TRBJ1-1): GAGVSQSPSNKVTEKGKDVELRCDPISGHTALYWYRQSLGQGLEFLIYFQGNSAPDKSGLPSDRFSAERTGGSVSTLTIQRTQQEDSAVYLCASSLTGPDTEAFFGQGTRLTVV.

The chain is built from TRBV7-2 and TRBJ1-5, with D hard to call. Per germline, CDR1 SGHTA and CDR2 FQGNSA. CDR3 length: 13 amino acids. Between the trimmed V and J ends, which lost 2 bases and 5 bases, there was a span of 7 bases. As DNA, the CDR3 is TGTGCCAGCAGCTTATCGTTTGATCAGCCCCAGCATTTT. Translating gives CASSLSFDQPQHF. The full variable domain, completed using reference TRBV7-2 and TRBJ1-5, is GAGVSQSPSNKVTEKGKDVELRCDPISGHTALYWYRQSLGQGLEFLIYFQGNSAPDKSGLPSDRFSAERTGGSVSTLTIQRTQQEDSAVYLCASSLSFDQPQHFGDGTRLSIL.

The chain links TRBV7-2 to TRBJ2-1; 14 bases are shared with TRBD2. The germline CDR1 and CDR2 sequences are SGHTA and FQGNSA. The CDR3 runs 14 residues. The V gene end was trimmed by 5 bases and the J gene end by 13 bases; junction bases not matched to a gene: 7. This CDR3 is CASSPGLAGVEQFF. In DNA form, the CDR3 reads TGTGCCAGCAGCCCGGGACTAGCGGGAGTAGAACAGTTCTTC.

The chain uses TRBV27 and TRBJ1-2, with D maybe TRBD1 (6 bases). Trimming shortened V by 6 bases and J by 7 bases, and 15 bases separated the two germline ends. Germline CDR1 and CDR2: MNHEY and SMNVEV (reference sequence). CDR3 length: 13 amino acids. CDR3 residues: CASSLQGTLGYTF. CDR3 coding DNA: TGTGCCAGCAGCCTACAGGGTACTCTTGGCTACACCTTC.

This clone was seen a few times. The chain employs TRBV27 and TRBJ2-5; 9 nucleotides align to TRBD1. CDR1 is MNHEY, CDR2 SMNVEV, per germline (reference sequence). CDR3 size: 15 residues. The V and J ends lost 9 bases and 2 bases, in that order; junction bases with no gene match: 10. In DNA form, the CDR3 reads TGTGCCAGTTCCCCTGCCGACAGGGGGCAAGAGACCCAGTACTTC. Its translation: CASSPADRGQETQYF.

This clone was observed a handful of times. The gene calls are TRBV2 and TRBJ2-7, with TRBD2 matching over 15 bases. The CDR3 totals 16 residues. V shed 5 bases, J shed 5 bases, and the junction held 7 bases outside the gene matches. The germline V gene encodes CDR1 SNHLY and CDR2 FYNNEI. The CDR3 DNA sequence: TGTGCCAGCAGTACCGGGACTAGCGGGAGGAGAGACGAGCAGTACTTC. Translating it yields CASSTGTSGRRDEQYF.

The chain recombines TRBV6-5 with TRBJ1-2; D is possibly TRBD1 (5 bases). This CDR3 contains 15 residues. Trimming left V 6 bases short and J 4 bases short, with 18 bases between. CDR1 and CDR2 from the germline V gene are MNHEY and SVGAGI. CDR3 nucleotides: TGTGCCAGCAGCTTGCGGGGGACGCCTAGCTATGGCTACACCTTC. As protein: CASSLRGTPSYGYTF.

The gene calls are TRBV19 and TRBJ2-1; TRBD2 matches 9 bases. From germline, CDR1 is LNHDA and CDR2 SQIVND (reference sequence). The V gene end was trimmed by 5 bases and the J gene end by 3 bases; junction bases not matched to a gene: 8. The length of the CDR3 is 16 residues. CDR3 DNA: TGTGCCAGTAGTGAAGGCGGGAGGGCCTTCTACAATGAGCAGTTCTTC. It yields the protein CASSEGGRAFYNEQFF. The variable domain in full, completed from reference TRBV19 and TRBJ2-1, reads DGGITQSPKYLFRKEGQNVTLSCEQNLNHDAMYWYRQDPGQGLRLIYYSQIVNDFQKGDIAEGYSVSREKKESFPLTVTSAQKNPTAFYLCASSEGGRAFYNEQFFGPGTRLTVL.

This sequence joins TRBV6-1 and TRBJ1-1; D may be TRBD1 (5 bases). This CDR3 has 13 residues. Trimming removed 6 bases at V and 3 bases at J, with 11 bases between. The germline V gene has CDR1 MNHNS and CDR2 SASEGT. The CDR3 spells CASRPDSYTEAFF. The CDR3 DNA reads TGTGCCAGCAGACCCGACAGCTACACTGAAGCTTTCTTT.

This chain uses TRBV7-9 with TRBJ2-7; TRBD2 matches at 9 bases. J gave up 5 bases and V 3 bases, and 5 bases lay outside the gene matches. Germline V gene lookup returns CDR1 SEHNR and CDR2 FQNEAQ (reference sequence). The length of the CDR3 is 14 residues. The DNA of the CDR3 is TGTGCCAGCAGCTTTGCTAGCGGGAACGACGAGCAGTACTTC. Its translation is CASSFASGNDEQYF.

The chain links TRBV9 to TRBJ1-2; TRBD1 matches at 8 bases. The CDR3 is 17 amino acids. V gave up 4 bases and J gave up 4 bases; unmatched junction bases: 15. The germline gives CDR1 SGDLS, CDR2 YYNGEE. This chain's CDR3 is CASSPYARTGTLYGYTF. In DNA, the CDR3 is TGTGCCAGCAGCCCCTATGCCCGGACAGGGACACTCTATGGCTACACCTTC.

This clone was found once. The chain's CDR3 is CASGLWGGETQYF. CDR3 DNA: TGTGCCAGCGGTCTGTGGGGGGGAGAGACCCAGTACTTC. V and J are TRBV27 and TRBJ2-5, with 7 bases lining up with TRBD2. The CDR3 runs to 13 residues. The germline gives CDR1 MNHEY, CDR2 SMNVEV (reference sequence). J was trimmed by 4 bases and V by 8 bases; bases with no gene match: 7.

This rearrangement joins TRBV7-2 to TRBJ2-7, with D maybe TRBD1 (5 bases). CDR1 is SGHTA, CDR2 FQGNSA, per germline. V gave up 3 bases and J gave up 1 base, with 13 bases separating them. The CDR3 runs 15 residues. DNA for the CDR3: TGTGCCAGCAGCTTCCAGGGCCCGCCTTCCTACGAGCAGTACTTC. Encoded protein: CASSFQGPPSYEQYF.

In its sample, this clone was seen once. The gene calls are TRBV7-3 and TRBJ1-1; weak D call: TRBD1 (5 bases). The CDR3 contains 15 residues. V was pared by 2 bases and J by 6 bases, with 16 bases between. The V gene's germline CDR1 is SGHTA and CDR2 FQGTGA. Here the CDR3 DNA reads TGTGCCAGCAGCTTACAGGGAGGGGAAAACTCTGAAGCTTTCTTT. Encoded protein: CASSLQGGENSEAFF.

The chain links TRBV7-2 to TRBJ2-1, with TRBD1 matching 9 bases. CDR3 length equals 14 residues. After removal of 4 bases from V and 8 bases from J, the junction contained 6 bases not matched to a gene. Per germline, CDR1 SGHTA and CDR2 FQGNSA. The chain's CDR3 is CASSSSTGGYEQFF. The CDR3 nucleotides read TGTGCCAGCAGCTCATCGACAGGGGGGTATGAGCAGTTCTTC.

The gene calls are TRBV5-4 and TRBJ2-3; TRBD2 is a possible D gene (7 bases). The CDR3 length is 17 residues. Per germline, CDR1 SGHNT and CDR2 YYREEE (reference sequence). The V gene lost 5 bases and the J gene lost 0 bases, with 19 bases spanning the gap. The chain's CDR3 is CASRTGLERSSTDTQYF. As DNA, the CDR3 is TGTGCCAGCAGGACAGGACTAGAGAGGTCTAGCACAGATACGCAGTATTTT.

This clone has more than one count but fewer than ten. Here the CDR3 reads CASSYTTGDYEQYV. The DNA of the CDR3 is TGCGCCAGCAGTTATACAACGGGAGACTACGAGCAGTACGTC. The chain couples TRBV4-1 to TRBJ2-7; D is perhaps TRBD2 (6 bases). Trimming took 6 bases from V and 3 from J, leaving 15 bases between them. The CDR3 runs to 14 residues. The germline V gene has CDR1 MGHRA and CDR2 YSYEKL.

The V gene is TRBV5-1, the J gene TRBJ2-5; a possible D gene is TRBD1 (5 bases). This CDR3 has 15 residues. Germline CDR1 is SGHRS and CDR2 is YFSETQ. V was trimmed by 0 bases and J by 1 base, leaving 10 bases between them. CDR3 bases: TGCGCCAGCAGCTTGGGGGGCTATGGCCAAGAGACCCAGTACTTC. Residues: CASSLGGYGQETQYF.

The chain couples TRBV30 to TRBJ2-5; 8 positions agree with TRBD2. The ends lost 5 bases at V and 13 bases at J; junction bases unmatched: 9. The CDR3 loop spans 11 amino acids. Germline CDR1 GTSNPN, CDR2 SVGIG (reference sequence). The CDR3 nucleotides read TGTGCCTGGTCGCCGGGGGGGCCCGGGTACTTC. Translating it yields CAWSPGGPGYF.

This sequence joins TRBV7-6 and TRBJ2-3; D might be TRBD1 (6 bases). Germline V lookup: CDR1 SGHVS, CDR2 FNYEAQ. The CDR3 is made up of 15 amino acids. Trimming took off 1 base at V and 3 bases at J, with 11 bases between the two ends. CDR3 region: CASSLGTAQTDTQYF. The CDR3 DNA reads TGTGCCAGCAGCTTAGGGACAGCCCAAACAGATACGCAGTATTTT.

V gene TRBV15 combines with J gene TRBJ2-7, with D tentatively TRBD2 (5 bases). The CDR3 is 13 residues long. Germline V gene data show CDR1 as LNHNV and CDR2 as YYDKDF (reference sequence). V gave up 3 bases and J gave up 2 bases, with 8 bases separating them. The DNA of the CDR3 is TGTGCCACCAGCAGGGACTCGACCTACGAGCAGTACTTC. Protein sequence: CATSRDSTYEQYF.

The rearrangement uses TRBV9 and TRBJ1-1; the D gene is possibly TRBD1 (6 bases). The CDR3 has 13 amino acids. Trimming removed 3 bases from V and 7 bases from J, with 13 bases in between. Germline V gene data show CDR1 as SGDLS and CDR2 as YYNGEE. In DNA, the CDR3 is TGTGCCAGCAGCGGCCCGCAGACAGGTGAAGCTTTCTTT. Amino acid sequence: CASSGPQTGEAFF.

The V gene is TRBV10-3, the J gene TRBJ2-3; tentative D call: TRBD1 (5 bases). From germline, CDR1 is ENHRY and CDR2 SYGVKD. This CDR3 comprises 15 residues. V gave up 3 bases and J gave up 4 bases, with 14 bases separating them. CDR3 nucleotides: TGTGCCATCAGTGAAACTACAGGCTTTGCAGATACGCAGTATTTT. Its translation is CAISETTGFADTQYF.

The rearrangement joins TRBV9 to TRBJ2-1, with TRBD2 matching 8 bases. Germline trimming cut 0 bases from V and 3 bases from J; bases unmatched to any gene: 5. Germline V gene lookup returns CDR1 SGDLS and CDR2 YYNGEE. The CDR3 has 16 amino acids. Written as DNA, the CDR3 is TGTGCCAGCAGCGTAGAAGCCGGGAGGGACTACAATGAGCAGTTCTTC. Protein: CASSVEAGRDYNEQFF.

This clone was recorded a few times. The chain has TRBV27 and TRBJ2-1, with TRBD2 identical over 14 bases. The CDR3 covers 15 residues. The germline V gene encodes CDR1 MNHEY and CDR2 SMNVEV (reference sequence). V lost 6 bases, J lost 3 bases, and 1 base stayed unmatched. This chain's CDR3 is CASRGTSGGYNEQFF. The CDR3, as DNA: TGTGCCAGCAGGGGGACTAGCGGGGGCTACAATGAGCAGTTCTTC.

The chain joins TRBV11-1 to TRBJ2-1; 7 nucleotides line up with TRBD2. V was pared by 6 bases and J by 5 bases, with 10 bases of the junction left unmatched. From germline, CDR1 is SGHAT and CDR2 FQDESV (reference sequence). CDR3 length: 15 residues. The CDR3 sequence is CASSHGRSSHNEQFF. DNA of the CDR3: TGTGCCAGCAGTCACGGGAGGAGCAGCCACAATGAGCAGTTCTTC.

CDR3 in DNA: TGTGCCAGCAGTAAGGACGGCGGGACCAGCGGGGGCTCCTACGAGCAGTACGTC. It is translated as CASSKDGGTSGGSYEQYV. This chain uses TRBV28 with TRBJ2-7; 8 bases match TRBD2. The germline V gene has CDR1 MDHEN and CDR2 SYDVKM. V lost 5 bases to trimming and J lost 0 bases; unmatched junction nucleotides: 15. The CDR3 has 18 residues.

The J gene is TRBJ2-2, the V gene TRBV7-3, with TRBD1 matching over 10 bases. After removal of 1 base from V and 3 bases from J, the junction contained 2 bases not matched to a gene. The CDR3 has 16 residues. Germline V CDR1 and CDR2: SGHTA, FQGTGA. As DNA, the CDR3 is TGTGCCAGCAGCTTAAACGACAGGGGGCACACCGGGGAGCTGTTTTTT. It encodes CASSLNDRGHTGELFF.